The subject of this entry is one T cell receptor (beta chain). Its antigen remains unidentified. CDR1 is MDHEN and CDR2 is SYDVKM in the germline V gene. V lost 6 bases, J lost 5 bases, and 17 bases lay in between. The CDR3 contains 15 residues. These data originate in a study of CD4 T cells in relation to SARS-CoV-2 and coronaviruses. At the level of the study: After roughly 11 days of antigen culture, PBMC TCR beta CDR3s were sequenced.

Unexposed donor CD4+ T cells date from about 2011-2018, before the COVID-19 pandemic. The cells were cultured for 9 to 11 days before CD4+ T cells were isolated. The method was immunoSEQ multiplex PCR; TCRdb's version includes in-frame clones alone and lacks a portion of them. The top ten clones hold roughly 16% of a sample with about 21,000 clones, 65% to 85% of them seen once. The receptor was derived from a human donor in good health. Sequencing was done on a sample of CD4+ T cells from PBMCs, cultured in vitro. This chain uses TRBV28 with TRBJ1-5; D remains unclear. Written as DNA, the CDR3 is TGTGCCAGCAGCCTCCCCATGGGGAGGGATCAGCCCCAGCATTTT. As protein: CASSLPMGRDQPQHF.